Below, 2 T cell receptor beta chains from the same sample are listed, as sequenced in a study of neoadjuvant nivolumab and ipilimumab in lung cancer. Clones were read by immunoSEQ multiplex PCR, and TCRdb kept only the in-frame ones, dropping some. The repertoire holds about 20,000 clones, with about nine tenths as singletons. Sample: peripheral blood, taken before neoadjuvant nivolumab, alone or with ipilimumab. Source of these receptors: an adult with non-small cell lung cancer.

The V and J genes are TRBV12-5 and TRBJ2-2; D unresolved. The CDR3 length is 13 residues. Deletions cut 7 bases from V and 6 bases from J, with 12 bases between. Germline assignment: CDR1 LGHNT and CDR2 FRNRAP. The CDR3: CASALISAGELFF. The CDR3 DNA reads as TGTGCTAGTGCCCTTATATCGGCCGGGGAGCTGTTTTTT.

This chain connects TRBV27 to TRBJ2-1; TRBD2 aligns across 7 bases. V was clipped by 5 bases and J by 3 bases; unmatched bases: 10. Germline CDR1 and CDR2: MNHEY and SMNVEV (reference sequence). CDR3 length equals 16 residues. The CDR3 protein is CASSLPPGGSYNEQFF. DNA of the CDR3: TGTGCCAGCAGTCTCCCCCCTGGCGGGAGCTACAATGAGCAGTTCTTC.